A selection of T cell receptor beta chains follows, all from one sample in a study of T cells expressing NK-cell markers. Reanalyzing the 5' RACE reads, TCRdb keeps one entry per CDR3 protein, without DNA. The sample shows 650 to 900 distinct CDR3 sequences, and 81% sits with its ten largest clones. The sequenced material came from blood T cells: a sorted CD56 or NKG2C T cell subset, CD4+ or CD8+ T cells, or bulk PBMC T cells (not recorded which). The origin of the receptors is a man aged 18-69 years in good health. Each CDR3 is given with its conserved first and last residue. Fields, in order: CDR3 length, J gene, clone size, V gene, CDR3 protein. The size entry is marked missing in some rows and otherwise reads once, few, many or a size class.

length: 15; J: TRBJ2-7; size: NA; V: TRBV4-2; CDR3: CASSGRGRTGARQYF
length: 17; J: TRBJ2-3; size: large; V: TRBV2; CDR3: CASRDLFTGADTDTQYF
length: 13; J: TRBJ2-7; size: NA; V: TRBV7-8; CDR3: CASSLRSPYEQYF
length: 13; J: TRBJ1-6; size: NA; V: TRBV6-1; CDR3: CASSDRLDSPLHF
length: 16; J: TRBJ1-1; size: medium-sized; V: TRBV4-2; CDR3: CASSQVGPLLDTEAFF
length: 14; J: TRBJ2-3; size: medium-sized; V: TRBV5-1; CDR3: CASSLGSGWTTQYF
length: 16; J: TRBJ2-3; size: NA; V: TRBV29-1; CDR3: CSVAASGGARADTQYF
length: 16; J: TRBJ2-3; size: medium-sized; V: TRBV2; CDR3: CASSGVVADSTDTQYF
length: 15; J: TRBJ2-2; size: NA; V: TRBV20-1; CDR3: CSAREGASGTGELFF
length: 14; J: TRBJ2-7; size: medium-sized; V: TRBV29-1; CDR3: CSVEERDRAYEQYF
length: 13; J: TRBJ2-3; size: NA; V: TRBV6-5; CDR3: CASSYEAGGTQYF
length: 15; J: TRBJ2-1; size: medium-sized; V: TRBV20-1; CDR3: CSAPGPGGGGNEQFF
length: 12; J: TRBJ1-1; size: NA; V: TRBV25-1; CDR3: CASSELGTTAFF
length: 13; J: TRBJ1-6; size: medium-sized; V: TRBV14; CDR3: CASSQISHSPLHF
length: 15; J: TRBJ1-1; size: large; V: TRBV12-3/TRBV12-4; CDR3: CASSLFRGLMTEAFF
length: 13; J: TRBJ2-1; size: medium-sized; V: TRBV7-2; CDR3: CASSFLRYNEQFF
length: 15; J: TRBJ2-7; size: NA; V: TRBV7-2; CDR3: CASTDYRDPDYEQYF
length: 17; J: TRBJ2-4; size: large; V: TRBV4-2; CDR3: CASSPVWGTPAHNIQYF
length: 14; J: TRBJ2-5; size: NA; V: TRBV7-3; CDR3: CASSSAWPQETQYF
length: 18; J: TRBJ1-5; size: NA; V: TRBV2; CDR3: CASSEEIGDRGLRQPQHF
length: 16; J: TRBJ2-5; size: NA; V: TRBV7-9; CDR3: CASSPPRLAGTETQYF
length: 17; J: TRBJ1-2; size: NA; V: TRBV20-1; CDR3: CSARDWQASSTNYGYTF
length: 17; J: TRBJ2-1; size: NA; V: TRBV12-5; CDR3: CASGLVFGTGSDFPQFF
length: 15; J: TRBJ1-5; size: medium-sized; V: TRBV7-2; CDR3: CASSLGTGTVQPQHF
length: 15; J: TRBJ2-2; size: medium-sized; V: TRBV5-1; CDR3: CASSVRQGHTGELFF
length: 16; J: TRBJ2-7; size: medium-sized; V: TRBV5-1; CDR3: CASSLEAGALSYEQYF
length: 16; J: TRBJ2-6; size: NA; V: TRBV19; CDR3: CASSIGRASGANVLTF
length: 15; J: TRBJ2-7; size: NA; V: TRBV7-6; CDR3: CASSPPQEGWYEQYF
length: 15; J: TRBJ2-5; size: NA; V: TRBV6-1; CDR3: CASSEGRGRRETQYF
length: 15; J: TRBJ2-1; size: NA; V: TRBV4-1; CDR3: CASSQGPRGAREQFF
length: 20; J: TRBJ2-1; size: medium-sized; V: TRBV15; CDR3: CATSSPIWGGPSYYYNEQFF
length: 15; J: TRBJ1-1; size: NA; V: TRBV7-3; CDR3: CASSPRTVMNTEAFF
length: 11; J: TRBJ2-5; size: NA; V: TRBV2; CDR3: CASSLEETQYF
length: 15; J: TRBJ2-3; size: NA; V: TRBV28; CDR3: CASSSGQKLTDTQYF
length: 16; J: TRBJ1-1; size: medium-sized; V: TRBV5-1; CDR3: CASSFFHRATNTEAFF
length: 12; J: TRBJ2-2; size: NA; V: TRBV7-9; CDR3: CASSADTGELFF
length: 14; J: TRBJ2-1; size: NA; V: TRBV5-6; CDR3: CASSLDWGVNEQFF
length: 15; J: TRBJ1-1; size: medium-sized; V: TRBV3-1; CDR3: CASSQDRWGNTEAFF
length: 12; J: TRBJ2-7; size: NA; V: TRBV20-1; CDR3: CSARAGSYEQYF